Listed here are 2 T cell receptor beta chains from one sample, sequenced in a study of T cells after posttransplantation cyclophosphamide. Method: immunoSEQ multiplex PCR; TCRdb's copy keeps in-frame clones and lacks some. Of just under 20,000 clones listed, 75% to 90% were seen once; the top ten hold roughly 6.6%. Busulfan-fludarabine conditioning, marrow transplant, and cyclophosphamide on days +3 and +4 were administered. The sample in question was PBMCs, obtained after allogeneic stem cell transplant with posttransplant cyclophosphamide. The receptors here all came from a female patient aged 40-50 years who received an allogeneic stem cell transplant from a related donor, was CMV-positive, and had no GVHD. The graft donor may have contributed some T cells.

This chain joins TRBV5-1 and TRBJ1-1, with D perhaps matching TRBD1 (5 bases). CDR3 length equals 14 residues. From germline, CDR1 is SGHRS and CDR2 YFSETQ. V gave up 0 bases and J gave up 7 bases, with 13 bases separating them. The CDR3 here is CASSLDAGRGEAFF. CDR3 coding DNA: TGCGCCAGCAGCTTGGATGCGGGGCGGGGTGAAGCTTTCTTT.

The chain joins TRBV27 to TRBJ2-1; 11 bases are a match to TRBD2. Germline-derived CDR1 and CDR2 are MNHEY and SMNVEV (reference sequence). The ends lost 6 bases at V and 7 bases at J; junction bases unmatched: 11. This CDR3 region has 16 residues. The CDR3 bases are TGTGCCAGCAGCCCCGGGGCAACTAGCGGGAGTAATGAGCAGTTCTTC. Protein sequence: CASSPGATSGSNEQFF.